This TCR beta chain was sequenced in a study of cytomegalovirus exposure and HLA in healthy donors. Germline loops: CDR1 WNHNN, CDR2 SYGVQD (reference sequence). CDR3 length equals 15 residues. Trimming removed 3 bases at V and 7 bases at J, with 16 bases between. Some clones are missing from TCRdb's copy, which holds only in-frame ones; the method was immunoSEQ multiplex PCR. Of over 200,000 clones in the sample, around 90% are singletons; the top ten hold around 0.34%. Sequenced: PBMCs. This clonotype originated in a woman between 18 and 30 years old in good health and CMV-seronegative. This rearrangement joins TRBV10-1 to TRBJ2-1, with D possibly matching TRBD1 (6 bases). CDR3 amino acids: CASSDGRIQGNEQFF. CDR3 DNA sequence: TGCGCCAGCAGTGATGGGAGAATCCAGGGGAATGAGCAGTTCTTC.